This T cell receptor beta chain was found in a study of shared clonotypes between healthy human individuals. Across the whole study: Per donor, three plates held CD4 naive cells, three held CD4 memory, two held CD8 naive and one held CD8 memory.

CD8 cells classed as naive were CD45RO-negative and positively selected for CCR7, excluding terminally differentiated effector memory CD45RA+ cells. Recent acute infections and vaccinations were absent in the healthy HIV-negative adult donors. V lost 4 bases and J 2 bases, leaving 5 bases between the germline ends. CDR3 length equals 12 residues. The germline V gene encodes CDR1 SGHNT and CDR2 YYREEE (reference sequence). Notes on this clone: As yet, its antigen is unknown.

Study results and limitations: Compared with memory subsets, naive subsets generally had larger estimated richness.

Sequencing used immunoSEQ multiplex PCR; TCRdb keeps in-frame clones, though not all of them. The data contain millions of clones, about 93% of them singletons. This sequence joins TRBV5-4 and TRBJ2-3; D not certain. The sample consisted of naive CD8+ T cells from PBMCs. The clonotype comes from a man between 18 and 35 years old in good health. Some clones in this sample may be carry-over from other donors' samples. The CDR3 DNA reads as TGTGCCAGCAGCCAGATCACAGATACGCAGTATTTT. This sequence encodes CASSQITDTQYF.